The clone carrying this TCR beta chain is judged medium-sized. The CDR3 is 13 amino acids. Trimming removed 2 bases at V and 5 bases at J, with 10 bases between. Per germline, CDR1 MNHNY and CDR2 SVGAGI (reference sequence). TCRdb keeps only in-frame clones here, not all; method: immunoSEQ multiplex PCR. This table has fewer than 90,000 clones, about 90% appearing once. The data originate from a study of control samples from healthy donors and cancer patients. Sequenced: blood. This sequence originates from a man between 50 and 59 years old in good health. The chain joins TRBV6-6 to TRBJ2-7; D gene uncertain. The CDR3 DNA follows: TGTGCCAGCAGTTACGCATCGACCAACGAGCAGTACTTC. Translating gives CASSYASTNEQYF.